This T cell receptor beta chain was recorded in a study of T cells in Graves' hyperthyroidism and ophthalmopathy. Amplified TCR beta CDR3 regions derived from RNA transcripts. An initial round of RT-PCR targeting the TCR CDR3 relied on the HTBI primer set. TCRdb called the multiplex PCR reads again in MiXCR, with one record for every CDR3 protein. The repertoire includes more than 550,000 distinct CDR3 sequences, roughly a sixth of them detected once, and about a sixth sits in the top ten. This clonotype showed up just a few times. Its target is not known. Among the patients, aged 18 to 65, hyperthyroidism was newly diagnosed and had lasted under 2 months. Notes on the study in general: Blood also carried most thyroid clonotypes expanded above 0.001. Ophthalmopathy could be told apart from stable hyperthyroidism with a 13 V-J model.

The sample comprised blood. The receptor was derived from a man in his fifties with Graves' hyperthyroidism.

CDR3 nucleotides: TGTGCCAGCAGTTCCTTCGATAGCGGGGGAGAGACCCAGTACTTC. Protein: CASSSFDSGGETQYF. The genes are TRBV27 and TRBJ2-5; 9 bases map to TRBD2. Unmatched junction bases numbered 7, after V lost 4 bases and J lost 4 bases. The germline gives CDR1 MNHEY, CDR2 SMNVEV (reference sequence). The CDR3 is 15 amino acids.